The clone carrying this TCR beta chain occurred a few times. What it binds is unknown. Germline CDR1 reads MNHNS; CDR2 reads SASEGT. Trimming stripped 2 bases from V and 7 bases from J, with 20 bases between. The CDR3 totals 16 residues. This record belongs to a study of blood T cells in healthy people across ages. The overall study: T cells yielded about one barcoded beta molecule per two cells through template switching. Study observations and caveats: Estimates of total diversity, which came from one million sequenced T cells, were considered to be underestimates.

Then a second PCR, running roughly 7 to 11 cycles, was carried out with a sample-barcoded 5' primer and a J-beta primer mix. A single record per CDR3 protein comes from TCRdb applying MiXCR to the 5' RACE reads. The sample lists more than 800,000 distinct CDR3 sequences; around 43% were seen once. The sample, approximately 11 milliliters of peripheral blood, was drawn from each donor. The authors extracted at least 6 micrograms of total RNA per sample. The receptor was isolated from a woman in her fifties or sixties in good health. This sequence joins TRBV6-1 and TRBJ1-2, with unresolved D. Sequencing input: blood. In nucleotides, the CDR3 is TGTGCCAGCAGTGAATATGGCGAGTACCTCATGGCTGGCTACACCTTC. It translates to CASSEYGEYLMAGYTF.